A selection of T cell receptor beta chains follows, all from one sample in a study of cytotoxic CD8 clonotypes in ibrutinib-treated CLL. Using immunoSEQ multiplex PCR, the repertoire was profiled, and TCRdb retains in-frame clones only, with some absent. The sample has roughly 250,000 clones; less than 75% are singletons. The specimen comprised PBMCs, sampled after 24 months of ibrutinib treatment. These receptors originate from a human donor with chronic lymphocytic leukemia. CDR3s include the opening cysteine and the closing phenylalanine or tryptophan. Fields, in order: V gene, J gene, CDR3 length, CDR3 protein.

>TRBV11-1|TRBJ2-1|15
CASSLLGGVLGEQFF
>TRBV7-9|TRBJ2-2|17
CASSGTSGRLNTGELFF
>TRBV11-3|TRBJ2-1|12
CASSFRGGGQFF
>TRBV4-2|TRBJ2-5|21
CASSQEEGTSGLLQYQETQYF
>TRBV4-1|TRBJ2-7|16
CASSQDLGEGAYEQYF
>TRBV6-5|TRBJ2-1|15
CASRSRGPSGNRQFF
>TRBV7-8|TRBJ1-5|16
CASSPVDRGVNQPQHF
>TRBV11-2|TRBJ2-7|12
CASSLEGPEQYF
>TRBV12-5|TRBJ1-1|14
CASGLGWRNTEAFF
>TRBV5-6|TRBJ2-7|14
CASSLDRSSYEQYF
>TRBV27|TRBJ2-2|14
CASLMPGPTGELFF
>TRBV7-2|TRBJ2-7|12
CASSLGRDREYF
>TRBV27|TRBJ1-4|14
CASSLGGAGEKLFF
>TRBV15|TRBJ2-1|13
CATSRDAGDEQFF
>TRBV12-5|TRBJ2-2|16
CASGFLESFSPGELFF
>TRBV6-6|TRBJ2-3|13
CATQLVSTDTQYF
>TRBV4-2|TRBJ2-1|15
CASSQGVSLYNEQFF
>TRBV4-3|TRBJ2-1|17
CASSPTGFKSSYNEQFF
>TRBV19|TRBJ2-7|14
CASSSMGTTYEQYF
>TRBV4-2|TRBJ1-1|15
CASSQDESRNTEAFF
>TRBV28|TRBJ2-1|12
CASSLPINEQFF
>TRBV6-6|TRBJ1-3|10
CASRRNTIYF
>TRBV30|TRBJ2-3|17
CAWSALRVAGFTDTQYF
>TRBV29-1|TRBJ2-1|14
CSVDRGTKVNEQFF
>TRBV5-5|TRBJ1-5|15
CASSLVQGAGEPQHF
>TRBV4-3|TRBJ1-3|15
CASSPRDISGNTIYF
>TRBV28|TRBJ2-1|11
CASSYDNEQFF
>TRBV18|TRBJ2-2|16
CASSKLSGRNTGELFF
>TRBV12-5|TRBJ2-5|13
CASGSPGSETQYF
>TRBV19|TRBJ2-2|14
CASLRQGGTGELFF
>TRBV7-3|TRBJ2-1|13
CASSYFWGNEQFF
>TRBV29-1|TRBJ2-7|13
CSVRTGAAGEQYF
>TRBV27|TRBJ2-3|15
CASSLGQGRTDTQYF
>TRBV19|TRBJ2-2|17
CASSTGTSGRVTGELFF
>TRBV27|TRBJ2-7|11
CACGTDYEQYF
>TRBV7-9|TRBJ1-1|13
CASRATPNTEAFF
>TRBV5-1|TRBJ2-7|14
CASKEASGSYEQYF
>TRBV7-2|TRBJ1-5|15
CASSLEGTGGQPQHF
>TRBV10-3|TRBJ2-7|13
CAIRTGDSYEQYF
>TRBV2|TRBJ2-7|13
CASVGTSGIEQYF
>TRBV11-1|TRBJ2-1|15
CASSSNRQGYNEQFF